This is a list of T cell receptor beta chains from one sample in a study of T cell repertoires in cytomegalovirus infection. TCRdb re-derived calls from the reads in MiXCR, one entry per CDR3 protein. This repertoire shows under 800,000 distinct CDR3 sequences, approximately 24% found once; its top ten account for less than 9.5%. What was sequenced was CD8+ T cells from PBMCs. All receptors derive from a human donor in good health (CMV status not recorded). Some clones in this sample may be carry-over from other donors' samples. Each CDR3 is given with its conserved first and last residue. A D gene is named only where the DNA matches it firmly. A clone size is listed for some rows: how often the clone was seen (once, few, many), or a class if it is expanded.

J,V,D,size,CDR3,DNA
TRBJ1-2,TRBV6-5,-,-,CASSYAPDYSGYTF,TGTGCCAGCAGTTACGCCCCCGACTACTCTGGCTACACCTTC
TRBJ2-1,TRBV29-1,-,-,CSSRRGHEQFF,TGCAGCTCCCGACGGGGTCATGAGCAGTTCTTC
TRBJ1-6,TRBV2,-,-,CASSLDFVHF,TGTGCCAGCAGTCTCGATTTCGTCCACTTT
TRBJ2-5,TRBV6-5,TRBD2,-,CVTSGAETQYF,TGTGTCACTAGCGGGGCGGAGACCCAGTACTTC
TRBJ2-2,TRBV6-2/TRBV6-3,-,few,CASSSTGKWELFF,TGTGCCAGCAGTTCAACCGGGAAATGGGAGCTGTTTTTT
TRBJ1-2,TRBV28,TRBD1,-,CASSSMDRGRYGYTF,TGTGCCAGCAGTTCAATGGACAGGGGACGCTATGGCTACACCTTC
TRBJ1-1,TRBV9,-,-,CASSVAQGKAEAFF,TGTGCCAGCAGCGTAGCGCAGGGGAAGGCTGAAGCTTTCTTT
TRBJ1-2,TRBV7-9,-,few,CASSIEINGYTF,TGTGCCAGCAGCATCGAAATTAATGGCTACACCTTC
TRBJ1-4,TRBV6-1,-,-,CASSEARWDNEKLFF,TGTGCCAGCAGTGAAGCAAGGTGGGACAATGAAAAACTGTTTTTT
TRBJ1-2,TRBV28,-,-,CASSPYMGAYGYTF,TGTGCCAGCAGCCCTTATATGGGGGCCTATGGCTACACCTTC
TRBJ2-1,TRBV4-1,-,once,CASSQPRKRNEQFF,TGCGCCAGCAGCCAACCGCGGAAGAGGAATGAGCAGTTCTTC
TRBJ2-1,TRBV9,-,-,CASSVNFGDEQFF,TGTGCCAGCAGCGTTAATTTCGGCGATGAGCAGTTCTTC
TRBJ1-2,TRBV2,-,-,CASKGRVYTF,TGTGCCAGCAAGGGGAGAGTCTACACCTTC
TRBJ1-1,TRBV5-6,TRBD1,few,CASSYGTAHAFF,TGTGCCAGCAGCTACGGGACAGCCCATGCTTTCTTT
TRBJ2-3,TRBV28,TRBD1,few,CASSGDRHTDTQYF,TGTGCCAGCAGCGGGGACAGACACACAGATACGCAGTATTTT
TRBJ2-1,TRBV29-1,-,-,CSGFSSYNEQFF,TGCAGCGGGTTTAGCTCCTACAATGAGCAGTTCTTC
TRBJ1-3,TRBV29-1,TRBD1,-,CSTEDRGSGNTIYF,TGCAGCACAGAAGACAGGGGCTCTGGAAACACCATATATTTT
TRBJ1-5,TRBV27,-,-,CASSLMDNQPQHF,TGTGCCAGCAGTTTAATGGACAATCAGCCCCAGCATTTT
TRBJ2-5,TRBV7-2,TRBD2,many,CASSPASGGDQYF,TGTGCCAGCAGCCCGGCTAGCGGGGGGGACCAGTACTTC
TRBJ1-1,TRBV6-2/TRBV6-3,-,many,CASSINMNTEAFF,TGTGCCAGCAGCATCAACATGAACACTGAAGCTTTCTTT
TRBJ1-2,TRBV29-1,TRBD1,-,CSVDRGESIRNYGYTF,TGCAGCGTTGACAGGGGGGAGTCAATACGAAACTATGGCTACACCTTC
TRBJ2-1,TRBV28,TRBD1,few,CASSLRTGGFSYNEQFF,TGTGCCAGCAGCCTCCGGACAGGGGGTTTTTCCTACAATGAGCAGTTCTTC
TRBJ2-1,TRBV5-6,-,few,CASSPTFSSYNEQFF,TGTGCCAGCAGCCCGACTTTCAGCTCCTACAATGAGCAGTTCTTC
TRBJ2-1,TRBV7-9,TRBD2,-,CASRWASGGSEQFF,TGTGCCAGCAGGTGGGCTAGCGGGGGGAGTGAGCAGTTCTTC
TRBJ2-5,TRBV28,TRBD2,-,CANSFGLAGQETQYF,TGTGCCAACAGTTTTGGACTAGCGGGGCAAGAGACCCAGTACTTC
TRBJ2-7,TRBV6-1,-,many,CASSLGLIYEQYF,TGTGCCAGCAGCCTAGGACTCATCTACGAGCAGTACTTC
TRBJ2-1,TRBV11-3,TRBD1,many,CASSTRTGGSYNEQFF,TGTGCCAGCAGCACGCGGACAGGGGGTTCCTACAATGAGCAGTTCTTC
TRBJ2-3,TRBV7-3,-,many,CASRPSPGDTQYF,TGTGCCAGCAGGCCTTCACCTGGAGATACGCAGTATTTT
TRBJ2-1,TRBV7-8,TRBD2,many,CASSRAGGTYNEQFF,TGTGCCAGCAGCCGAGCGGGGGGCACCTACAATGAGCAGTTCTTC
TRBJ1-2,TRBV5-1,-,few,CASSLEWETNYGYTF,TGCGCCAGCAGCTTGGAATGGGAAACGAACTATGGCTACACCTTC
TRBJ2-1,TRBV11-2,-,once,CASSFLGSSYNVQFF,TGTGCCAGCAGCTTTTTGGGGAGCTCCTACAATGTTCAGTTCTTC
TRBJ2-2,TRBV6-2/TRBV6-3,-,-,CASSYPTPGNTGELFF,TGTGCCAGCAGTTACCCCACTCCGGGGAACACCGGGGAGCTGTTTTTT
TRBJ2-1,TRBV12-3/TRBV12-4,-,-,CASSLGVARTEDNEQFF,TGTGCCAGCAGTTTAGGCGTGGCTAGGACGGAGGACAATGAGCAGTTCTTC
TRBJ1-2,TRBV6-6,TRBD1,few,CASSLPDRGYGYTF,TGTGCCAGCAGTTTACCTGACAGGGGCTATGGCTACACCTTC
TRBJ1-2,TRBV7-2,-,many,CASSLDAEVFGYTF,TGTGCCAGCAGCTTAGATGCGGAAGTCTTCGGCTACACCTTC
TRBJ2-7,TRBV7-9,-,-,CASSGLPSARDSPAYEQYF,TGTGCCAGCAGCGGACTCCCAAGTGCCCGGGACTCCCCAGCCTACGAGCAGTACTTC
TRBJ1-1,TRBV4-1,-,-,CASSQDPGAANTEAFF,TGCGCCAGCAGCCAAGATCCAGGGGCGGCGAACACTGAAGCTTTCTTT
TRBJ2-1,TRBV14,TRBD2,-,CASSQEGLADEQFF,TGTGCCAGCAGCCAAGAAGGACTAGCTGATGAGCAGTTCTTC